This is a list of T cell receptor beta chains from one sample in a study of blood T cell repertoires in COVID-19. TCRdb's table, derived via immunoSEQ multiplex PCR, lists solely in-frame clones and lacks some. The sample gives fewer than 200,000 clones, 70% to 90% of which show up once; about a fifth is in the top ten. Sequencing was carried out using peripheral blood. These receptors all come from a man between 60 and 70 years old with active or convalescent COVID-19. The CDR3 runs from the conserved cysteine through the conserved F or W. D genes are given only for firm matches. Clone sizes are given selectively: once, few, many, or a class where the clone is expanded.

d_call: .; j_call: TRBJ2-2; clone_size: .; v_call: TRBV7-9; cdr3_aa: CASSLVQPTGELFF; cdr3_nt: TGTGCCAGCAGCTTAGTACAGCCTACCGGGGAGCTGTTTTTT
d_call: TRBD2; j_call: TRBJ2-3; clone_size: .; v_call: TRBV5-4; cdr3_aa: CASSFSGGGDTQYF; cdr3_nt: TGTGCCAGCAGCTTTAGCGGGGGTGGGGATACGCAGTATTTT
d_call: .; j_call: TRBJ2-1; clone_size: once; v_call: TRBV25-1; cdr3_aa: CASSESSSYNEQFF; cdr3_nt: TGTGCCAGCAGTGAATCTAGCTCCTACAATGAGCAGTTCTTC
d_call: .; j_call: TRBJ2-5; clone_size: .; v_call: TRBV9; cdr3_aa: CASSGTGRAETQYF; cdr3_nt: TGTGCCAGCAGCGGAACAGGGAGGGCAGAGACCCAGTACTTC
d_call: .; j_call: TRBJ1-2; clone_size: .; v_call: TRBV12-3/TRBV12-4; cdr3_aa: CASSYGSYGYTF; cdr3_nt: TGTGCCAGCAGTTACGGGTCCTATGGCTACACCTTC
d_call: TRBD1; j_call: TRBJ2-7; clone_size: once; v_call: TRBV7-9; cdr3_aa: CASSEGQGNEQYF; cdr3_nt: TGTGCCAGCAGCGAAGGACAGGGCAACGAGCAGTACTTC
d_call: .; j_call: TRBJ1-4; clone_size: .; v_call: TRBV7-9; cdr3_aa: CASSPGATNEKLFF; cdr3_nt: TGTGCCAGCAGTCCGGGTGCAACTAATGAAAAACTGTTTTTT
d_call: .; j_call: TRBJ2-3; clone_size: .; v_call: TRBV3-1/TRBV3-2; cdr3_aa: CASSHRQGTTDTQYF; cdr3_nt: TGTGCCAGCAGCCACCGACAAGGGACTACAGATACGCAGTATTTT
d_call: .; j_call: TRBJ2-3; clone_size: once; v_call: TRBV3-1/TRBV3-2; cdr3_aa: CASSRKGGTDTQYF; cdr3_nt: TGTGCCAGCAGCCGGAAGGGGGGCACAGATACGCAGTATTTT
d_call: .; j_call: TRBJ2-3; clone_size: .; v_call: TRBV6-5; cdr3_aa: CASSFTRTFGTQYF; cdr3_nt: TGTGCCAGCAGTTTCACTAGAACGTTCGGTACGCAGTATTTT
d_call: TRBD1; j_call: TRBJ1-1; clone_size: .; v_call: TRBV15; cdr3_aa: CATSSGGRTEAFF; cdr3_nt: TGTGCCACCAGCTCAGGGGGTAGGACTGAAGCTTTCTTT
d_call: .; j_call: TRBJ2-5; clone_size: .; v_call: TRBV3-1/TRBV3-2; cdr3_aa: CASSQDLGTGETQYF; cdr3_nt: TGTGCCAGCAGCCAAGATTTAGGAACAGGAGAGACCCAGTACTTC
d_call: .; j_call: TRBJ2-1; clone_size: .; v_call: TRBV24-1; cdr3_aa: CATSGGGRSYNEQFF; cdr3_nt: TGTGCCACCAGTGGAGGGGGACGCTCCTACAATGAGCAGTTCTTC
d_call: .; j_call: TRBJ1-2; clone_size: .; v_call: TRBV10-2; cdr3_aa: CARPNREVRHGYTF; cdr3_nt: TGCGCCAGACCAAACAGGGAAGTAAGACATGGCTACACCTTC
d_call: .; j_call: TRBJ1-4; clone_size: .; v_call: TRBV5-5; cdr3_aa: CASSPGAANEKLFF; cdr3_nt: TGTGCCAGCAGCCCGGGTGCAGCTAATGAAAAACTGTTTTTT
d_call: TRBD1; j_call: TRBJ2-1; clone_size: .; v_call: TRBV5-1; cdr3_aa: CASSLAQGAYNEQFF; cdr3_nt: TGCGCCAGCAGCTTGGCCCAGGGGGCCTACAATGAGCAGTTCTTC
d_call: TRBD1; j_call: TRBJ2-3; clone_size: .; v_call: TRBV5-4; cdr3_aa: CASSLYWDRSTDTQYF; cdr3_nt: TGTGCCAGCAGCTTGTATTGGGACAGGAGCACAGATACGCAGTATTTT
d_call: TRBD2; j_call: TRBJ2-1; clone_size: .; v_call: TRBV5-1; cdr3_aa: CASRKGLAQNEQFF; cdr3_nt: TGCGCCAGCAGGAAGGGACTAGCCCAGAATGAGCAGTTCTTC
d_call: TRBD1; j_call: TRBJ1-2; clone_size: .; v_call: TRBV12-3/TRBV12-4; cdr3_aa: CASSRDRGIGYTF; cdr3_nt: TGTGCCAGCTCTCGGGACAGGGGGATCGGCTACACCTTC
d_call: TRBD1; j_call: TRBJ2-7; clone_size: .; v_call: TRBV6-6; cdr3_aa: CASKGQLISYEQYF; cdr3_nt: TGTGCCAGCAAGGGACAGCTTATCTCCTACGAGCAGTACTTC
d_call: .; j_call: TRBJ2-3; clone_size: .; v_call: TRBV12-3/TRBV12-4; cdr3_aa: CASTKGSDTQYF; cdr3_nt: TGTGCCAGCACCAAAGGGAGCGATACGCAGTATTTT
d_call: .; j_call: TRBJ2-2; clone_size: .; v_call: TRBV5-1; cdr3_aa: CASSVLTGRGSGELFF; cdr3_nt: TGCGCCAGCAGCGTATTGACAGGCAGAGGATCAGGGGAGCTGTTTTTT